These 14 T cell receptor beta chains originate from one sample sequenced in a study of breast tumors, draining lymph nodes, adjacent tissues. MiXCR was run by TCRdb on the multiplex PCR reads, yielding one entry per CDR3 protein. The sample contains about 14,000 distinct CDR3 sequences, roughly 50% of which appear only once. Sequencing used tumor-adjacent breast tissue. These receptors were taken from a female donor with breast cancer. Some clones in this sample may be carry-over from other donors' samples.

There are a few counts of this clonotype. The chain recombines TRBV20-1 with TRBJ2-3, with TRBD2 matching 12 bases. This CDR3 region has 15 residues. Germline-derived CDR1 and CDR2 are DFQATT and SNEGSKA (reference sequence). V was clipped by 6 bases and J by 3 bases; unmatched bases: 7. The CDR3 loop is CSARLAGDGTDTQYF. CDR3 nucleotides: TGCAGTGCACGACTAGCGGGAGATGGGACAGATACGCAGTATTTT.

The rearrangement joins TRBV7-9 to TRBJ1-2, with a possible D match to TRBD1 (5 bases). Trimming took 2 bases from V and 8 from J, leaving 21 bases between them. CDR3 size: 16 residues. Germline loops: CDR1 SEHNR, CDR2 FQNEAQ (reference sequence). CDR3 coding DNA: TGTGCCAGCAGCTTAACCAGGGCCCGGGGGGATGGGGGCTACACCTTC. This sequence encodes CASSLTRARGDGGYTF.

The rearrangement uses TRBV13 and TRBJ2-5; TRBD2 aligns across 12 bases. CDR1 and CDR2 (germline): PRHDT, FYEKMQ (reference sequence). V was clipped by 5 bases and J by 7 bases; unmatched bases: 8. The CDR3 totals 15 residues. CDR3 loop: CASSALAGGEVTQYF. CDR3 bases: TGTGCCAGCAGCGCCCTAGCGGGAGGGGAGGTGACCCAGTACTTC.

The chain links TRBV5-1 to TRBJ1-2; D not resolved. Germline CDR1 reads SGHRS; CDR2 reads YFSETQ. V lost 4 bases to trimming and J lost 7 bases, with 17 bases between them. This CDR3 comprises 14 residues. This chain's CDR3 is CASSPSVEASGYTF. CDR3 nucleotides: TGCGCCAGCAGCCCGAGTGTCGAGGCAAGTGGCTACACCTTC.

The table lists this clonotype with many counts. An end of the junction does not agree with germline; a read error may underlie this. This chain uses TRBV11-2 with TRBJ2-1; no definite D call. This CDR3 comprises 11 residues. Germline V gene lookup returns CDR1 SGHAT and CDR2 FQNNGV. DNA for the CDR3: TGCGCCAGCAGCTTAACCCAGCTTCCGTTCTTC. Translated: CASSLTQLPFF.

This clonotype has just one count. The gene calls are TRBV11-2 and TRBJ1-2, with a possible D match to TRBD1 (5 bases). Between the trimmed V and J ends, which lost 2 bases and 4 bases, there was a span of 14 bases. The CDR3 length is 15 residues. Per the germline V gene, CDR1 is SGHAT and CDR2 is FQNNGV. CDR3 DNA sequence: TGTGCCAGCAGCTTACAGGGTGGTGTCTCCTATGGCTACACCTTC. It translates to CASSLQGGVSYGYTF.

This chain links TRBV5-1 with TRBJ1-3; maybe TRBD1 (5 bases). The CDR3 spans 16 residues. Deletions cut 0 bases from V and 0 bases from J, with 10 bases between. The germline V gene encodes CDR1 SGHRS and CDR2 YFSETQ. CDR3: CASSLASGGSGNTIYF. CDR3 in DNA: TGCGCCAGCAGCTTGGCCAGCGGGGGCTCTGGAAACACCATATATTTT.

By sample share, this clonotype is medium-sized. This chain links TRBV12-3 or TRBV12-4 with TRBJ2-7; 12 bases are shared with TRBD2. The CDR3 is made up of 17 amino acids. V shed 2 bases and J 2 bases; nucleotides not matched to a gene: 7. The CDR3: CASSLRGGLAGTYEQYF. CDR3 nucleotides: TGTGCCAGCAGTTTACGCGGGGGACTAGCGGGCACCTACGAGCAGTACTTC.

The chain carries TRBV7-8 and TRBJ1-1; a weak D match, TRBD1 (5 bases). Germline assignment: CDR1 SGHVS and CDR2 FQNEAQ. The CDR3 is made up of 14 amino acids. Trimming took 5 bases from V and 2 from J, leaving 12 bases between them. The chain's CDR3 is CASSLGTTNTEAFF. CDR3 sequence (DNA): TGTGCCAGCAGCCTGGGGACCACAAACACTGAAGCTTTCTTT.

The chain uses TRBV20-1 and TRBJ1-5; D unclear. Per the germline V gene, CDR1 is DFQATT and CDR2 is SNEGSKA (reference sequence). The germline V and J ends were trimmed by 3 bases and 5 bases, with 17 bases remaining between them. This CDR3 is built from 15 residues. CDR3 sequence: CSASPREGAYQPQHF. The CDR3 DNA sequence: TGCAGTGCTAGTCCCCGTGAGGGAGCTTATCAGCCCCAGCATTTT.

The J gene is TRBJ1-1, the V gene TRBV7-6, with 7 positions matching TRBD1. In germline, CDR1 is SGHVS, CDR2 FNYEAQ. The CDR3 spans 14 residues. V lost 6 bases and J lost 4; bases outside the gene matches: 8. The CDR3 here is CASSAWDSSTEAFF. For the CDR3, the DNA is TGTGCCAGCAGTGCGTGGGACAGCTCCACTGAAGCTTTCTTT.

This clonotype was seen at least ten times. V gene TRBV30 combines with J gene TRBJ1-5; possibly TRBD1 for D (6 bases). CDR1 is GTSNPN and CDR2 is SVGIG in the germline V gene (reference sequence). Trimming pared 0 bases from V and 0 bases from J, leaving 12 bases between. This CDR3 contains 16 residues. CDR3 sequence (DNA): TGTGCCTGGAGTGTAGGGACACTTAATAGCAATCAGCCCCAGCATTTT. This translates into CAWSVGTLNSNQPQHF.

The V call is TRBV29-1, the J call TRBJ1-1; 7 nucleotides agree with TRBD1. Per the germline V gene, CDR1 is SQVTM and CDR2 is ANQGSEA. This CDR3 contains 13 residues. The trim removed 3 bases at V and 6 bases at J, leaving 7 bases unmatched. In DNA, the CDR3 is TGCAGCGTTGAGGTCAGGGGGGGGTCTGAAGCTTTCTTT. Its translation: CSVEVRGGSEAFF.

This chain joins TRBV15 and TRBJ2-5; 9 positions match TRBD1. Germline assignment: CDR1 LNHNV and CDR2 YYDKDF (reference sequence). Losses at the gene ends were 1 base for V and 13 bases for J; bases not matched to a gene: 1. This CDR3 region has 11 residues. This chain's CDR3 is CATSRAGQGYF. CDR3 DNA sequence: TGTGCCACCAGCAGAGCGGGACAGGGGTACTTC.